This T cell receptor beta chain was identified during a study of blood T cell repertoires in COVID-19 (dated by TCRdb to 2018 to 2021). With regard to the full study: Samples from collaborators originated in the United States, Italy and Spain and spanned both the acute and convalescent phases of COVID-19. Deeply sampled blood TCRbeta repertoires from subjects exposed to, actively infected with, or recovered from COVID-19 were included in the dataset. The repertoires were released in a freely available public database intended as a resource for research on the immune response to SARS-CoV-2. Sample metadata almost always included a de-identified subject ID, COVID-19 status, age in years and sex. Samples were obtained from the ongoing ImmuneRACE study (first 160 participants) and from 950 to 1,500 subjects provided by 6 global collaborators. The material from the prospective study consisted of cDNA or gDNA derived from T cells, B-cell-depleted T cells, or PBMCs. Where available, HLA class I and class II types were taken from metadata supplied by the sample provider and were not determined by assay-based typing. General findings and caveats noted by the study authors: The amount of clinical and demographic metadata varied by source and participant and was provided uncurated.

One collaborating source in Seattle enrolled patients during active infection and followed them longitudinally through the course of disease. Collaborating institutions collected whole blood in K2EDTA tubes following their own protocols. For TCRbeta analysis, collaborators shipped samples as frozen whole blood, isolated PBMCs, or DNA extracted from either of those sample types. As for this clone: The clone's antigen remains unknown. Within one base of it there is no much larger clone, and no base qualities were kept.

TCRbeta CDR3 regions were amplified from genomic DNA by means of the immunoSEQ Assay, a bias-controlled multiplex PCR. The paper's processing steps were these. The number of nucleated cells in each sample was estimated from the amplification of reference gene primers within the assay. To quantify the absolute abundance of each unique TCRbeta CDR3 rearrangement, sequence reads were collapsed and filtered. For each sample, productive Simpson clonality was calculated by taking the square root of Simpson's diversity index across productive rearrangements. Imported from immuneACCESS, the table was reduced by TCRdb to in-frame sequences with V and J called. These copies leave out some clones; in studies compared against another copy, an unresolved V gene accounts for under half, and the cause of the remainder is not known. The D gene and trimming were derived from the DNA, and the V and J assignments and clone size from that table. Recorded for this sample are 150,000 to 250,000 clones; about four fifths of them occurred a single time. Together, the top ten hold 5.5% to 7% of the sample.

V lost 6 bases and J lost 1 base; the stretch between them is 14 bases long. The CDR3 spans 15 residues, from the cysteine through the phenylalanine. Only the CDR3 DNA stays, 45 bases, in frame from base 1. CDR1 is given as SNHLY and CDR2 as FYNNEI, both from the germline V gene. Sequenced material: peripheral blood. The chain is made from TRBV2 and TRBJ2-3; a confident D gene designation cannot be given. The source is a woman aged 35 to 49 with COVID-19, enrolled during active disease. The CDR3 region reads CASSRNSQGTDTQYF. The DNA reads TGTGCCAGCAGCCGAAACAGCCAGGGCACAGATACGCAGTATTTT.